This T cell receptor beta chain was profiled in a study of T cell repertoires in cytomegalovirus infection. Turning to the study itself: In public TCR beta signatures, there were indications of both CMV infection and matching HLA type.

TCRdb processed the reads anew with MiXCR; each CDR3 protein has one entry. In the table there are hundreds of thousands of distinct CDR3 sequences, approximately 24% of which are singletons. Comments on this clonotype: One end of the junction fails to match germline, which may point to a read error.

The CDR3 spans 17 residues. CDR1 and CDR2 (germline): DFQATT, SNEGSKA (reference sequence). This clonotype was sampled from a human donor in good health (CMV status not recorded). Some clones in this sample may be carry-over from other donors' samples. The sequenced sample was CD8+ T cells from PBMCs. The chain links TRBV20-1 to TRBJ2-3, with 13 bases matching TRBD2. In DNA, the CDR3 is TGCAGTGCTAGCCCGCCCAAACTAGCGGGGGGGGCAGATACGCTGTATTTT. Translating it yields CSASPPKLAGGADTLYF.